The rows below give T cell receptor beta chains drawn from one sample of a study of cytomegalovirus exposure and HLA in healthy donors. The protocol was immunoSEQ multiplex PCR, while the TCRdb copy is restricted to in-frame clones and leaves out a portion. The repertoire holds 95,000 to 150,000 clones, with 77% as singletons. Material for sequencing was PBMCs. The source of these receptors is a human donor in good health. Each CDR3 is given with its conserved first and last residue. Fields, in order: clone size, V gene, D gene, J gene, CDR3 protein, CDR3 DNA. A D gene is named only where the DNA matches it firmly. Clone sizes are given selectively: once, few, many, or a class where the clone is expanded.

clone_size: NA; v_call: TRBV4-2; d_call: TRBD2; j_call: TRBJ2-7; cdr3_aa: CASSQEASGSPYEQYF; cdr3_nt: TGTGCCAGCAGCCAAGAAGCTAGCGGGAGCCCCTACGAGCAGTACTTC
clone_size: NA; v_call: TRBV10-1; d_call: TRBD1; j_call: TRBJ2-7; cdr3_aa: CASTGTGELGYEQYF; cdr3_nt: TGCGCCAGCACCGGGACAGGCGAACTGGGCTACGAGCAGTACTTC
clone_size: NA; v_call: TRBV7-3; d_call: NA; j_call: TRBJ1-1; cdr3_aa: CASSSGRGPYEAFF; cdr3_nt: TGTGCCAGCAGCTCCGGCAGGGGCCCTTATGAAGCTTTCTTT
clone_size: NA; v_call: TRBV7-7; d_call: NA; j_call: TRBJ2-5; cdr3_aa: CASSLGPSMETQYF; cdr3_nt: TGTGCCAGCAGCTTAGGCCCTAGCATGGAGACCCAGTACTTC
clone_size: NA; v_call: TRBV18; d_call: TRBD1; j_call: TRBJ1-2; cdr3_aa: CASSPGTGSYGYTF; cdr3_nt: TGTGCCAGCTCACCGGGGACAGGGTCCTATGGCTACACCTTC
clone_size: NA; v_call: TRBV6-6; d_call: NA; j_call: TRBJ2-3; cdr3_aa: CASSYGAAHYTDTQYF; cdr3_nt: TGTGCCAGCAGTTACGGAGCGGCCCACTACACAGATACGCAGTATTTT
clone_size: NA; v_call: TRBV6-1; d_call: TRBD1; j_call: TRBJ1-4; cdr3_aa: CASNWTGKEKLFF; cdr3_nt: TGTGCCAGCAACTGGACAGGGAAAGAAAAACTGTTTTTT
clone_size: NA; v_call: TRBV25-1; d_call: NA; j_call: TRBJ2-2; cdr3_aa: CASSEWQGTGELFF; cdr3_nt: TGTGCCAGCAGTGAATGGCAGGGTACCGGGGAGCTGTTTTTT
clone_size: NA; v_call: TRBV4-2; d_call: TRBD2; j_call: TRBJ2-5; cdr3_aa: CASSQSASGGQETQYF; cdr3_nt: TGTGCCAGCAGCCAATCGGCTAGCGGGGGTCAAGAGACCCAGTACTTC
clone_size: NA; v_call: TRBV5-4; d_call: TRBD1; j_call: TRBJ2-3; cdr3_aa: CASSSFGQGAPDTQYF; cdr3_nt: TGTGCCAGCAGCTCCTTCGGACAGGGGGCTCCAGATACGCAGTATTTT
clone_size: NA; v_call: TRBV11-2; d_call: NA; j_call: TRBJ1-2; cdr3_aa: CASSQGENYGYTF; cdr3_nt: TGTGCCAGCAGCCAGGGCGAAAACTATGGCTACACCTTC
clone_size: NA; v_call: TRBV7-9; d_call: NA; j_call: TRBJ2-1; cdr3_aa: CASSLRLSRDEQFF; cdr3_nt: TGTGCCAGCAGCTTACGACTTTCCCGCGATGAGCAGTTCTTC
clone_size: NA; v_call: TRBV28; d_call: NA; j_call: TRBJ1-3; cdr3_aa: CASSLGTHFGNTIYF; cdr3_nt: TGTGCCAGCAGTTTAGGTACCCACTTTGGAAACACCATATATTTT
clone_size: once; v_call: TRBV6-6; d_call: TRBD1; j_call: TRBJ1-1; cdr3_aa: CASTARGRTEAFF; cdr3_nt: TGTGCCAGCACCGCGAGGGGGCGGACTGAAGCTTTCTTT
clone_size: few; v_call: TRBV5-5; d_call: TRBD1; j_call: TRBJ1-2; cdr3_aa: CASSWSGTGGDHYGYTF; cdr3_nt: TGTGCCAGCAGCTGGTCCGGGACAGGGGGCGATCACTATGGCTACACCTTC
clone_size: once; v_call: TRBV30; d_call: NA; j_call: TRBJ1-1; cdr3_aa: CAWSRGRVKPNTEAFF; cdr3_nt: TGTGCCTGGAGTAGGGGCAGGGTGAAGCCGAACACTGAAGCTTTCTTT
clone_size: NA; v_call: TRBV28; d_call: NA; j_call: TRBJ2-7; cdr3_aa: CASRLAVPPYEQYF; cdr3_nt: TGTGCCAGCAGGTTAGCGGTCCCCCCCTACGAGCAGTACTTC
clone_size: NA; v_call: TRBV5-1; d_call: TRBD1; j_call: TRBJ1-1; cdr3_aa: CASSFLQGANPEAFF; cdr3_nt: TGCGCCAGCAGCTTCCTGCAGGGGGCTAACCCTGAAGCTTTCTTT
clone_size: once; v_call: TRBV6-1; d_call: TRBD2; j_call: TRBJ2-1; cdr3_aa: CASSGQREVDEQFF; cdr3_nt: TGTGCCAGCAGTGGCCAGCGGGAAGTGGATGAGCAGTTCTTC
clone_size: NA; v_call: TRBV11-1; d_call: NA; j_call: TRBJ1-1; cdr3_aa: CASSLSTPNTEAFF; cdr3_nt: TGTGCCAGCAGCTTATCTACTCCAAACACTGAAGCTTTCTTT
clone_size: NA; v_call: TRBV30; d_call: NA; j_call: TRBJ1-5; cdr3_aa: CAWGEPGGGGPNQPQHF; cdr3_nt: TGTGCCTGGGGCGAACCCGGGGGAGGGGGACCCAATCAGCCCCAGCATTTT
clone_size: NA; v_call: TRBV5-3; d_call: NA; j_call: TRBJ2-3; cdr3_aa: CARSTVTGVKRTDTQYF; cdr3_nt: TGTGCCAGAAGCACCGTGACAGGTGTAAAGCGCACAGATACGCAGTATTTT
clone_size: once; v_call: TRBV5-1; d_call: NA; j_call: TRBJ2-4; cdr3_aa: CASSLAFFSGGRSGNIQYF; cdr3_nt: TGCGCCAGCAGCTTGGCTTTTTTTTCCGGCGGTCGGTCGGGAAACATTCAGTACTTC
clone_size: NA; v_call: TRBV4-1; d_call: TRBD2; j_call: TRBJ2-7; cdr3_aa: CASSQPGTSGSMYF; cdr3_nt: TGCGCCAGCAGCCAACCAGGGACTAGCGGGAGCATGTACTTC
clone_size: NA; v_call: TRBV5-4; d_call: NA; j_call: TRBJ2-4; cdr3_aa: CASSLTRFASSNIQYF; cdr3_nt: TGTGCCAGCAGCCTGACTAGATTTGCTAGTTCAAACATTCAGTACTTC
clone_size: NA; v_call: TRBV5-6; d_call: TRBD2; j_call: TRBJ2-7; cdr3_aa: CASSLMGGPSYEQYF; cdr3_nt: TGTGCCAGCAGCTTGATGGGAGGGCCCAGCTACGAGCAGTACTTC
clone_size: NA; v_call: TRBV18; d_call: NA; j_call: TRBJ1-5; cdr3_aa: CASSPASNQPQHF; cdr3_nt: TGTGCCAGCTCACCGGCCAGCAATCAGCCCCAGCATTTT
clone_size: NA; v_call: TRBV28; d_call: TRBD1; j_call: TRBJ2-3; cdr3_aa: CASSSGDRATDTQYF; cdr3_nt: TGTGCCAGCAGTTCCGGGGACAGGGCCACGGATACGCAGTATTTT
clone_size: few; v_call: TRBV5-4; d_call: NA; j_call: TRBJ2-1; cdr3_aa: CASSLTPRVGGNEQFF; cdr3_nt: TGTGCCAGCAGCTTAACCCCCAGGGTGGGGGGCAATGAGCAGTTCTTC
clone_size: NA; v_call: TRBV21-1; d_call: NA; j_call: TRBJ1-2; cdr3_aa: CASSKSRLLTDPYGYTF; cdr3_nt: TGTGCCAGCAGCAAATCCCGCCTGCTGACAGACCCCTATGGCTACACCTTC
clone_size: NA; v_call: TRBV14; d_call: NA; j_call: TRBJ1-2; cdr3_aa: CASSRGRAINPNYGYTF; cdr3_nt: TGTGCCAGCAGCCGAGGTAGAGCGATCAACCCTAACTATGGCTACACCTTC
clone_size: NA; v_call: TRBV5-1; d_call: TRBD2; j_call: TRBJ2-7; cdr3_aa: CASSWGSGSTYEQYF; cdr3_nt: TGCGCCAGCAGCTGGGGGAGCGGGAGTACCTACGAGCAGTACTTC
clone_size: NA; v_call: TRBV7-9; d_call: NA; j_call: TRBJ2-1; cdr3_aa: CASSFKSGDEQFF; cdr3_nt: TGTGCCAGCAGCTTTAAATCCGGGGATGAGCAGTTCTTC
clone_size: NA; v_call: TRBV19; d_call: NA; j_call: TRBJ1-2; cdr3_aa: CASRRGENSFYGYTF; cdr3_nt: TGTGCCAGTAGACGGGGGGAGAATTCGTTCTATGGCTACACCTTC
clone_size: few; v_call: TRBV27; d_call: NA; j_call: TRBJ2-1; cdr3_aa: CASRGSLEQFF; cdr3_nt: TGTGCCAGCCGCGGGTCTTTGGAGCAGTTCTTC
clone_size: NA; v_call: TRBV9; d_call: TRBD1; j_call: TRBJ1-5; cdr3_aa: CASQDRGFQPQHF; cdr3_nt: TGTGCCAGCCAAGACAGGGGGTTTCAGCCCCAGCATTTT
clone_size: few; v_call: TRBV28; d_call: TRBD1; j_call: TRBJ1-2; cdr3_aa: CASSLWGTGDYGYTF; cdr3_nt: TGTGCCAGCAGTTTATGGGGGACAGGGGACTATGGCTACACCTTC
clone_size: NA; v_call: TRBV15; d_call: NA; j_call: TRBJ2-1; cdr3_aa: CATSRDRPLAGGEQFF; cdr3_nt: TGTGCCACCAGCAGAGATCGTCCACTCGCAGGAGGTGAGCAGTTCTTC
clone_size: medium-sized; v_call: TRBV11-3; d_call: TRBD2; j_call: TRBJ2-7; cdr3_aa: CASSTPGGRQDEQYF; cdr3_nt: TGTGCCAGCAGCACTCCGGGAGGGAGGCAAGACGAGCAGTACTTC
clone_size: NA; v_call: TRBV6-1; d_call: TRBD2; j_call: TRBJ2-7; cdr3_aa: CASSRLAGGYDEQYF; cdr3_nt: TGTGCCAGCAGTCGGTTAGCGGGAGGGTACGACGAGCAGTACTTC
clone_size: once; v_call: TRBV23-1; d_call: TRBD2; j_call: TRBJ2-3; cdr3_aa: CASSQSRLAGGITDTQYF; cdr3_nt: TGCGCCAGCAGTCAATCGCGGCTAGCGGGAGGAATCACAGATACGCAGTATTTT
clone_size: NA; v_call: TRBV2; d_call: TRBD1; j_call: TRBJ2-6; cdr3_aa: CASSASGGVSGANVLTF; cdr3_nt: TGTGCCAGCAGTGCTTCAGGGGGCGTCTCTGGGGCCAACGTCCTGACTTTC
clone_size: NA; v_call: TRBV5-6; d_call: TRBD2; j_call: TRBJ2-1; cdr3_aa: CASSLAAGGPREQFF; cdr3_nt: TGTGCCAGCAGCTTGGCAGCGGGAGGGCCCCGGGAGCAGTTCTTC
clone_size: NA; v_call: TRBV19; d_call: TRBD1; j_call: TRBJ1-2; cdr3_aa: CAGATGDYGYTF; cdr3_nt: TGTGCCGGGGCCACAGGGGACTATGGCTACACCTTC
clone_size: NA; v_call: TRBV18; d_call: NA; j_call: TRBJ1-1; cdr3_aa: CASSKDSRSTEAFF; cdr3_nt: TGTGCCAGCTCAAAAGACTCTCGGAGCACTGAAGCTTTCTTT
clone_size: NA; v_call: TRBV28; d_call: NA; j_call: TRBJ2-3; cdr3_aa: CASSLGPVGGGPDGDTQYF; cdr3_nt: TGTGCCAGCAGTTTAGGGCCGGTTGGGGGCGGCCCCGACGGAGATACGCAGTATTTT
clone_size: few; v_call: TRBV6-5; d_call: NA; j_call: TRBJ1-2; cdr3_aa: CASRGTGSNYGYTF; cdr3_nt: TGTGCCAGCAGAGGTACGGGGAGTAACTATGGCTACACCTTC
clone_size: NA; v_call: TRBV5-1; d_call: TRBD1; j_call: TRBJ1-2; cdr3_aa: CASSTGQGGGYTF; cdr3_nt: TGCGCCAGCAGTACCGGACAGGGGGGCGGCTACACCTTC
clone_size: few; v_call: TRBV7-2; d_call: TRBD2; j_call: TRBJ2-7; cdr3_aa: CASSSPPGLAGVGSYEQYF; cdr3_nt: TGTGCCAGCAGCTCCCCCCCGGGACTAGCGGGAGTTGGGTCCTACGAGCAGTACTTC
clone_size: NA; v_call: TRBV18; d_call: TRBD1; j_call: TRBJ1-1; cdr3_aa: CASSPGLGQGGTEAFF; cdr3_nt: TGTGCCAGCTCACCGGGCCTCGGACAGGGCGGCACTGAAGCTTTCTTT
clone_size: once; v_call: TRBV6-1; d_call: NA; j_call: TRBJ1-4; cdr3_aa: CASRFQGKLFF; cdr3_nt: TGTGCCAGCAGGTTCCAGGGGAAACTGTTTTTT
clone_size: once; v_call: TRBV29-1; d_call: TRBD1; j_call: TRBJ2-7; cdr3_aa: CSVEDQRDRDGEQYF; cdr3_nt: TGCAGCGTTGAAGATCAAAGGGACAGGGACGGCGAGCAGTACTTC
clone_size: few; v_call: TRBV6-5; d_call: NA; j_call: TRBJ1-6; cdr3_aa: CASTRTRANSPLHF; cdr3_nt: TGTGCCAGCACCAGGACTCGGGCGAATTCACCCCTCCACTTT
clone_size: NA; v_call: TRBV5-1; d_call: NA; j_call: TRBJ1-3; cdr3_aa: CASRPSSGNTIYF; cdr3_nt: TGCGCCAGCAGGCCCAGCTCTGGAAACACCATATATTTT